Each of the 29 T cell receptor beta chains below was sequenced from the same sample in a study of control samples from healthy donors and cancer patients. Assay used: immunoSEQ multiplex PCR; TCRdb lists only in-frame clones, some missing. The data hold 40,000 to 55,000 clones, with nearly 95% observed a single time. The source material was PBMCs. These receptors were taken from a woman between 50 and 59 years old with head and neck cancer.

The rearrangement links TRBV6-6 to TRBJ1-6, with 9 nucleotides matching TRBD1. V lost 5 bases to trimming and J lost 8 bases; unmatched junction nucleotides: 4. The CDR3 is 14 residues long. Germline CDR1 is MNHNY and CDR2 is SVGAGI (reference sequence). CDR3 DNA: TGTGCCAGCAGTAGGGACAGGGAAGATTCACCCCTCCACTTT. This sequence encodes CASSRDREDSPLHF.

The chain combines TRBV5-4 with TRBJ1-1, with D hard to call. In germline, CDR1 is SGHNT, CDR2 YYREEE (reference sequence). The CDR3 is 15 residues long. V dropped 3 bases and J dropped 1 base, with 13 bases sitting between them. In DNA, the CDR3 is TGTGCCAGCAGCTCAGAACTACCCGCGAACACTGAAGCTTTCTTT. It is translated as CASSSELPANTEAFF.

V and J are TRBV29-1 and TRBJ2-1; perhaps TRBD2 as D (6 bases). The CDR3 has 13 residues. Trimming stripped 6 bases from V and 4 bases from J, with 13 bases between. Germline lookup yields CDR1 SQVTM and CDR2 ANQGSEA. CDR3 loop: CSVGTYRYNEQFF. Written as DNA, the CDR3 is TGCAGCGTCGGGACTTACCGATACAATGAGCAGTTCTTC.

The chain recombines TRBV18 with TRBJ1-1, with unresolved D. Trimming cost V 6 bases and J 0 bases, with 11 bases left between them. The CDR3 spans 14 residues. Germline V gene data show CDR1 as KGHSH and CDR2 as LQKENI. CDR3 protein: CASSPTAMNTEAFF. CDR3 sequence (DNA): TGTGCCAGCTCGCCAACAGCCATGAACACTGAAGCTTTCTTT.

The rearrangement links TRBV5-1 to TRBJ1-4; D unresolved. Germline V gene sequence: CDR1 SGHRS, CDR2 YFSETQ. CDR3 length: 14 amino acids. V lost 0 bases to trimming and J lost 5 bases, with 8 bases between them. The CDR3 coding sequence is TGCGCCAGCAGCTTGGCGCCAGAGAATGAAAAACTGTTTTTT. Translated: CASSLAPENEKLFF.

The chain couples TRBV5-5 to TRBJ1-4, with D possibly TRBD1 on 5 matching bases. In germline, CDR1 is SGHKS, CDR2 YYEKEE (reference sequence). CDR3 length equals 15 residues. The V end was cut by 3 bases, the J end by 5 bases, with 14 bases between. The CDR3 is CASSWGSSENEKLFF. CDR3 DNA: TGTGCCAGCAGCTGGGGGTCGTCCGAAAATGAAAAACTGTTTTTT.

CDR3 amino acids: CASSEERGTSHSPLHF. Written as DNA, the CDR3 is TGTGCCAGCAGTGAAGAAAGGGGCACCTCTCACTCACCCCTCCACTTT. The chain couples TRBV2 to TRBJ1-6; D is perhaps TRBD1 (5 bases). This CDR3 has 16 amino acids. Germline V lookup: CDR1 SNHLY, CDR2 FYNNEI. Trimming stripped 1 base from V and 10 bases from J, with 17 bases between.

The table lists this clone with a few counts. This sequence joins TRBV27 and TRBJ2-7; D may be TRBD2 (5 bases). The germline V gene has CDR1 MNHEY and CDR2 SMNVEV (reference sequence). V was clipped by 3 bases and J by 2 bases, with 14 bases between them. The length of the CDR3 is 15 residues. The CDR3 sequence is CASSLSSGPAYEQYF. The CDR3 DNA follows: TGTGCCAGCAGTTTGAGCAGCGGTCCTGCCTACGAGCAGTACTTC.

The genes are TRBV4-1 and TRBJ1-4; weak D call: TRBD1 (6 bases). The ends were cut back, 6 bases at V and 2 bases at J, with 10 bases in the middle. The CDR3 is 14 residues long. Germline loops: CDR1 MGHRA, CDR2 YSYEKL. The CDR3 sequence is CASSPGVTNEKLFF. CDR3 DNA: TGCGCCAGCAGTCCAGGGGTGACTAATGAAAAACTGTTTTTT.

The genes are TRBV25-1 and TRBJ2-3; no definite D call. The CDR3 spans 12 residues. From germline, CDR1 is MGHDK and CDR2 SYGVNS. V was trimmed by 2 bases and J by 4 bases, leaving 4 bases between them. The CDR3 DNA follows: TGTGCCAGCAGTGAAAGAGCAGATACGCAGTATTTT. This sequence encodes CASSERADTQYF. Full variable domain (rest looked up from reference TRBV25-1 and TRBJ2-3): EADIYQTPRYLVIGTGKKITLECSQTMGHDKMYWYQQDPGMELHLIHYSYGVNSTEKGDLSSESTVSRIRTEHFPLTLESARPSHTSQYLCASSERADTQYFGPGTRLTVL.

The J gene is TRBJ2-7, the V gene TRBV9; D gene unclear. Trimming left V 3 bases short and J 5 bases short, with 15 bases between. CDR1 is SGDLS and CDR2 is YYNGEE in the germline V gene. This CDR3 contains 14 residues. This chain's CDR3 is CASSADTIGNEQYF. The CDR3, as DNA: TGTGCCAGCAGCGCCGATACAATAGGGAACGAGCAGTACTTC.

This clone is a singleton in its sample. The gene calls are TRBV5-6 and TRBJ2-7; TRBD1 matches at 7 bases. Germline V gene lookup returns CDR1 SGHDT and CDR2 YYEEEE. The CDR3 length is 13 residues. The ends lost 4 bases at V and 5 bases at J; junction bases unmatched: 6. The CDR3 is CASSGIDRDEQYF. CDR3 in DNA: TGTGCCAGCAGCGGCATAGACAGGGACGAGCAGTACTTC.

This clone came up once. The CDR3 DNA is TGTGCCAGCAGATATAGCGGGAGCCACGAGCAGTACTTC. It is translated as CASRYSGSHEQYF. The chain links TRBV2 to TRBJ2-7; 9 bases align to TRBD2. Losses at the gene ends were 6 bases for V and 5 bases for J; bases not matched to a gene: 5. Germline lookup yields CDR1 SNHLY and CDR2 FYNNEI. There are 13 residues in the CDR3.

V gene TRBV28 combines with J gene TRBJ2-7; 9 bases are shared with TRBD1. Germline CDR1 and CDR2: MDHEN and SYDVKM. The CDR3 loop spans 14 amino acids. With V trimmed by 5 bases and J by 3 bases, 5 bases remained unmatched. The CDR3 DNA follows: TGTGCCAGCAGTCCCCGGGACAGGGACTACGAGCAGTACTTC. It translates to CASSPRDRDYEQYF.

CDR3 loop: CASSQERTSGAYNEQFF. CDR3 nucleotides: TGCGCCAGCAGCCAAGAAAGGACTAGTGGGGCCTACAATGAGCAGTTCTTC. The rearrangement joins TRBV4-1 to TRBJ2-1; 7 nucleotides line up with TRBD2. V lost 0 bases to trimming and J lost 2 bases; unmatched junction nucleotides: 7. CDR3 length: 17 residues. Germline assignment: CDR1 MGHRA and CDR2 YSYEKL.

The CDR3 here is CASSPRDRGTEAFF. Here the CDR3 DNA reads TGTGCCAGCAGTCCCCGGGACAGGGGCACTGAAGCTTTCTTT. This chain uses TRBV7-9 with TRBJ1-1; 10 bases are a match to TRBD1. Germline lookup yields CDR1 SEHNR and CDR2 FQNEAQ (reference sequence). The CDR3 sequence is 14 residues long. Trimming took 6 bases from V and 4 from J; bases not matched to a gene: 5.

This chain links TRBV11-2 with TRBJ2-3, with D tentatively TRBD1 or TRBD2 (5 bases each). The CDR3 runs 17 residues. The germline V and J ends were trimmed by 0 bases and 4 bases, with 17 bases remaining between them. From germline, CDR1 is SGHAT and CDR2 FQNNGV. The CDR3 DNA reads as TGTGCCAGCAGCTTAGACCGAGGCCCCGGGGCACCAGATACGCAGTATTTT. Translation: CASSLDRGPGAPDTQYF.

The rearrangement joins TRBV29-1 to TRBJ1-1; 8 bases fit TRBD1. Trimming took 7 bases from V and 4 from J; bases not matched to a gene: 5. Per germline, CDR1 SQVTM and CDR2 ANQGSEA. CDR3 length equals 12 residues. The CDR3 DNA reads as TGCAGCGCCGACAGGGGAGGCACTGAAGCTTTCTTT. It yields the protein CSADRGGTEAFF. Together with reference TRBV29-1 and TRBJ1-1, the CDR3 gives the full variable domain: SAVISQKPSRDICQRGTSLTIQCQVDSQVTMMFWYRQQPGQSLTLIATANQGSEATYESGFVIDKFPISRPNLTFSTLTVSNMSPEDSSIYLCSADRGGTEAFFGQGTRLTVV.

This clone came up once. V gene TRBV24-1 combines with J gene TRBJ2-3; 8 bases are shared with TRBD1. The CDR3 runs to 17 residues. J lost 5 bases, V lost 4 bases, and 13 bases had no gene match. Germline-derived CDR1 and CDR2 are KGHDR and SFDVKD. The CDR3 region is CATSDRGQGSGIDTQYF. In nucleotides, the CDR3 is TGTGCCACCAGTGACAGAGGACAGGGAAGCGGCATAGATACGCAGTATTTT.

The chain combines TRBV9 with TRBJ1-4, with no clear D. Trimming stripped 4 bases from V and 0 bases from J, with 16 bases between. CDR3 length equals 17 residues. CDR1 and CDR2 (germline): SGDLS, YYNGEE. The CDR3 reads CASSPWTGMATNEKLFF. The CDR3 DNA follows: TGTGCCAGCAGCCCCTGGACCGGGATGGCAACTAATGAAAAACTGTTTTTT.

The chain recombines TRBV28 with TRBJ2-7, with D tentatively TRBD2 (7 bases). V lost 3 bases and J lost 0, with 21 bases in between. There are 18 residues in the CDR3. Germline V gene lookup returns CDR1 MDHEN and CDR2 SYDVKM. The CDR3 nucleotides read TGTGCCAGCAGTTTCGGGGGAGGGATTGGACAGCTCTCCTACGAGCAGTACTTC. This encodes CASSFGGGIGQLSYEQYF.

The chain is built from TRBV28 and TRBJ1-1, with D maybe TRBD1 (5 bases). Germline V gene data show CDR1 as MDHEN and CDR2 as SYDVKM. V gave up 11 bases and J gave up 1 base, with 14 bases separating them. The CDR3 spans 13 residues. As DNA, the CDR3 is TGTGCCTACTCTACGACAGCGAACACTGAAGCTTTCTTT. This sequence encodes CAYSTTANTEAFF.

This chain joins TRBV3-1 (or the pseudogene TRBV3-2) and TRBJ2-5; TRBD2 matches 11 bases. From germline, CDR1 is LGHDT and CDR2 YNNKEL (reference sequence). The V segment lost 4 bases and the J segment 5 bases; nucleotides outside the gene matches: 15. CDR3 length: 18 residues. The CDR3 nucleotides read TGTGCCAGCAGCCTTTTCCCTCCGGGACTAGCGGCCCGGGAGACCCAGTACTTC. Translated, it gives CASSLFPPGLAARETQYF.

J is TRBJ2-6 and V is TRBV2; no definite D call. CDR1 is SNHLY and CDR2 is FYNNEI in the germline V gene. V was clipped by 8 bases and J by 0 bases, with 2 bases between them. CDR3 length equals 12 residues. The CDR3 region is CASHSGANVLTF. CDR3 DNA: TGTGCCAGCCACTCTGGGGCCAACGTCCTGACTTTC. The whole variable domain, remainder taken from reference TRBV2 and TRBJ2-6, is EPEVTQTPSHQVTQMGQEVILRCVPISNHLYFYWYRQILGQKVEFLVSFYNNEISEKSEIFDDQFSVERPDGSNFTLKIRSTKLEDSAMYFCASHSGANVLTFGAGSRLTVL.

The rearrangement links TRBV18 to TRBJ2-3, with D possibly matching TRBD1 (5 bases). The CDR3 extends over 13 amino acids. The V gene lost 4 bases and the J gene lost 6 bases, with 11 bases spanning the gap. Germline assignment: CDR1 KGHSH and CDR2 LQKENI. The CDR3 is CASSQSKGDTQYF. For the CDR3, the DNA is TGTGCCAGCTCACAGTCGAAGGGGGATACGCAGTATTTT. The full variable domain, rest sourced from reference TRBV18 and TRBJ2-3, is NAGVMQNPRHLVRRRGQEARLRCSPMKGHSHVYWYRQLPEEGLKFMVYLQKENIIDESGMPKERFSAEFPKEGPSILRIQQVVRGDSAAYFCASSQSKGDTQYFGPGTRLTVL.

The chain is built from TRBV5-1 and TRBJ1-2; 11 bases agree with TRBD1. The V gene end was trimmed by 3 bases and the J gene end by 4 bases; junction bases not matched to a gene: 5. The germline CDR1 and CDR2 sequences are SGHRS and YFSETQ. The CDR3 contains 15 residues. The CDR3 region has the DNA TGCGCCAGCAGCTCCAGGACAGGGGGCAGCTATGGCTACACCTTC. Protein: CASSSRTGGSYGYTF. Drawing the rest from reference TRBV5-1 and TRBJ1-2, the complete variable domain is KAGVTQTPRYLIKTRGQQVTLSCSPISGHRSVSWYQQTPGQGLQFLFEYFSETQRNKGNFPGRFSGRQFSNSRSEMNVSTLELGDSALYLCASSSRTGGSYGYTFGSGTRLTVV.

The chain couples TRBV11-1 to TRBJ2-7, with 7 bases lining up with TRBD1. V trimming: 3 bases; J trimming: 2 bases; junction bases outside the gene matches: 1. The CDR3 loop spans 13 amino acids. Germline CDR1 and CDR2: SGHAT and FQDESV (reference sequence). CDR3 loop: CASSFGQAYEQYF. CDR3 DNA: TGTGCCAGCAGCTTTGGACAGGCCTACGAGCAGTACTTC.

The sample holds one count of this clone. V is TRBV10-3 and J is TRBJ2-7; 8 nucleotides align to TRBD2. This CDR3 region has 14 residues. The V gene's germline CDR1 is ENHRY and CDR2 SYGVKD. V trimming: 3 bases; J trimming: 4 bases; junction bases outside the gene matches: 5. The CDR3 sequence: CAISDGTREYEQYF. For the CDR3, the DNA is TGTGCCATCAGTGACGGGACTAGGGAATACGAGCAGTACTTC.

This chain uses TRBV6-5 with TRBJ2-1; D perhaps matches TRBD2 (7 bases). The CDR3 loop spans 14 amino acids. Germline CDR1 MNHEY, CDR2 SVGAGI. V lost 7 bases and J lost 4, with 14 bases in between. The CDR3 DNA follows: TGTGCCAGCACTGGGGAGGGGGTGTACAATGAGCAGTTCTTC. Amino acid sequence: CASTGEGVYNEQFF.